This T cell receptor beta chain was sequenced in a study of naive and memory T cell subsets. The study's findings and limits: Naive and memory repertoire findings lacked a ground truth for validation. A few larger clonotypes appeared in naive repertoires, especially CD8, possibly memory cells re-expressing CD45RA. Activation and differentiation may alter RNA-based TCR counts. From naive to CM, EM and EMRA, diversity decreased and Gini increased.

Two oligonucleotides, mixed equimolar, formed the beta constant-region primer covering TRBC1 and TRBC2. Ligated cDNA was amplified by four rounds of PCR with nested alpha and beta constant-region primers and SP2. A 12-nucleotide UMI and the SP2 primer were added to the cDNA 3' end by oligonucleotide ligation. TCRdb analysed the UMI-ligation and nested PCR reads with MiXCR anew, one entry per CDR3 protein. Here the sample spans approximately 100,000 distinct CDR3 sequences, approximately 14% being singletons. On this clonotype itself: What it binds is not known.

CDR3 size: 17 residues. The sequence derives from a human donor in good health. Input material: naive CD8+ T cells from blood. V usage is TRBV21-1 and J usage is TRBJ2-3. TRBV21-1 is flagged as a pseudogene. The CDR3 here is CASSKESCGRPRDTQYF. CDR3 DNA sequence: TGTGCCAGCAGCAAAGAGAGCTGTGGCAGGCCGCGCGATACGCAGTATTTT.